This T cell receptor (beta chain) was found in a study of shared clonotypes between healthy human individuals. Study observations and caveats: Large depth notwithstanding, sorted-subset sequencing proved incomplete by rarefaction.

Naive CD8 cells were CD45RO-negative, positively selected for CCR7, excluding terminally differentiated effector memory CD45RA+ cells. As concerns this clone: The antigen remains unidentified.

This CDR3 region has 13 residues. Germline V gives CDR1 ENHRY, CDR2 SYGVKD. Produced via immunoSEQ multiplex PCR; TCRdb's table is partial and in-frame only. The repertoire holds around 2,000,000 clones, more than 85% seen once, with about 1.5% in the top ten. The receptor's source is a man between 18 and 29 years old in good health. Some clones in this sample may be carry-over from other donors' samples. The sequenced sample consisted of naive CD8+ T cells from PBMCs. The chain uses TRBV10-3 and TRBJ2-7, with a tentative D call TRBD2 (6 bases). Here the CDR3 DNA reads TGTTGTAGATTGCGGGGAAATACCTACGAGCAGTACTTC. Residues: CCRLRGNTYEQYF.